This T cell receptor (beta chain) was documented in a study of shared clonotypes between healthy human individuals. Across the whole study: Serving as donors were two women and a few men, whose ages spanned 18 to 49. Study-wide points: A few donors showed sharing of roughly 5% of naive CD4 clonotypes. Only blood samples were collected, and tissue repertoires likely differ.

Produced via immunoSEQ multiplex PCR; TCRdb's table is partial and in-frame only. This table holds approximately 2,000,000 clones, 85% to 95% found once. About this clone: Its specificity is not known.

There are 18 residues in the CDR3. Trimming cost V 3 bases and J 7 bases; bases outside gene matches: 14. Germline values: CDR1 MNHNS, CDR2 SASEGT. Caucasian adults living in Nashville, Tennessee, provided all samples. J is TRBJ2-1 and V is TRBV6-1; 11 bases fit TRBD2. The TCR was taken from a man aged 18-30 years in good health. Some clones in this sample may be carry-over from other donors' samples. The source material was naive CD4+ T cells from PBMCs. Indicated subset: CD45RA+ positively selected. The CDR3 here is CASSDDVDGSGRVNEQFF. In nucleotides, the CDR3 is TGTGCCAGCAGTGACGACGTGGATGGTAGCGGGAGGGTTAATGAGCAGTTCTTC.